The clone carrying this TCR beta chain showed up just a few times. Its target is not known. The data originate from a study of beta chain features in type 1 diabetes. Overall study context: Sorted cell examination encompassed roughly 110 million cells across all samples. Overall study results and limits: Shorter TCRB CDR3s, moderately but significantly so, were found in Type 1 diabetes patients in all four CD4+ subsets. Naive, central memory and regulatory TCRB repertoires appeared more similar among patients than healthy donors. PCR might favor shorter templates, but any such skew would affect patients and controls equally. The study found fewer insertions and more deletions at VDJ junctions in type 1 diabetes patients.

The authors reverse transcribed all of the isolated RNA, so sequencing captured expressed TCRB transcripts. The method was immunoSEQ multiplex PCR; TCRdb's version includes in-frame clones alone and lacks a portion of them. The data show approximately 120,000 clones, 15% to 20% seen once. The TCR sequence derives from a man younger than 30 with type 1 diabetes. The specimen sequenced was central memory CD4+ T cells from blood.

The CDR3: CASSRDRGNEKLFF. CDR3 nucleotide sequence: TGTGCCAGCAGCCGGGACAGGGGTAATGAAAAACTGTTTTTT. The chain combines TRBV9 with TRBJ1-4; 10 bases are shared with TRBD1. CDR3 length: 14 residues. Germline lookup yields CDR1 SGDLS and CDR2 YYNGEE. V dropped 4 bases and J dropped 4; count of bases not matched to a gene: 1.